Sequencing of this T cell receptor beta chain was carried out in a study of CD8+CD57+ T cells in acquired aplastic anemia. CDR1 and CDR2 (germline): SGHAT, FQNNGV. This CDR3 has 17 residues. V lost 5 bases, J lost 2 bases, and 13 bases stayed unmatched. Patients selected for sequencing had displayed CD8+CD57+ cell expansion by flow cytometry. Genomic DNA, serving as template, underwent TCR beta VDJ and CDR3 profiling. TCRdb independently ran MiXCR on the reads; one entry per CDR3 protein. The sample has roughly 250,000 distinct CDR3 sequences, roughly 82% seen once. This TCR was recovered from a human donor with aplastic anemia. Material for sequencing was sorted CD4+, CD8+, or CD8+CD57+ T cells (not recorded which) from PBMCs. This chain links TRBV11-2 with TRBJ2-3, with 7 bases lining up with TRBD2. The CDR3 loop reads CASSEPAPGLLTDTQYF. DNA of the CDR3: TGTGCCAGCAGCGAACCCGCTCCGGGACTACTCACAGATACGCAGTATTTT.